This T cell receptor beta chain was identified during a study of post-analysis software for immune sequencing data (dated by TCRdb to the mid-2010s). About the full investigation: Recorded disease courses included relapsing-remitting, secondary progressive and progressive-relapsing multiple sclerosis, with some patients lacking subtype annotation. The multiple sclerosis patient repertoires were compared with around ten previously published healthy control repertoires from donors aged about 6 to 26 years. A subset of samples was prepared in parallel using single-end sample barcoding, then pooled and co-amplified after Illumina adapter ligation.

To demonstrate the VDJtools post-analysis software, the study profiled TCR beta repertoires from the peripheral blood of some 13 young patients with multiple sclerosis. The multiple sclerosis patients were children and adolescents ranging in age from roughly 6 to 15 years. Study-wide findings and limitations: Strong co-clustering of samples prepared in the same batch was shown by direct clustering with F measure, prompting a batch-effect correction. Multiple sclerosis patients had significantly lower normalized Chao1 diversity than controls, a result that suggests substantial peripheral T-cell clonal expansion. The control group was slightly older than the multiple sclerosis patient group. Patients showed significantly higher frequencies than controls for roughly five TRBV segments, among them TRBV5-6, TRBV5-1 and TRBV20-1.

The receptor library was made with PCR. Sequenced using an Illumina HiSeq 2500. To reduce PCR and sequencing biases, unique molecular identifiers were incorporated into the TCR beta cDNA libraries. Per 1 to 10 million input T cells, 500,000 or so cDNA molecules were obtained, such that each molecule approximated one T cell. Patient libraries were prepared and sequenced with the same protocol used for the earlier healthy control dataset. Within a given batch, samples were prepared together, multiplexed and sequenced on the same HiSeq lane. Per the original workflow: MIGEC handled the raw barcoded reads, throwing out single-read molecular identifier groups before consensus assembly and CDR3 extraction. VDJtools was used for post-analysis of the clonotype tables, with diversity normalized by down-sampling every dataset to the smallest sample size. To correct batch-related cross-sample contamination, repertoire overlap clustering matched CDR3 amino acid sequences but not nucleotide sequences. TCRdb itself trimmed the public reads at Q25 with fastp, ran MiXCR and retained productive beta chains. Rows merge per CDR3 protein into single entries with the most common DNA and genes. It is TCRdb's table, rather than the study itself, that gives the V and J calls and clone size. A total of 450,000 or so distinct CDR3 sequences appear in this sample, roughly 45% of them only once. The ten largest clones capture 9% to 13% of the sample.

As encoded in the germline V gene, CDR1 is SGDLS while CDR2 is YYNGEE. From the cysteine up to the phenylalanine, the CDR3 has a length of 16 residues. Only CDR3 DNA remains: 48 bases, in frame from the first base. Points on this clonotype: The specificity of this receptor is unknown. Its ends do not fully match the called genes, so a read error is possible.

The receptor was isolated from a girl aged 10 to 17 with multiple sclerosis. Sequencing used blood. The sequence links TRBV9 to TRBJ2-1; tentative D gene TRBD1, with 6 bases matching. The nucleotides are TGTGCCAGCAGCCCCCGACAGGCAGGGCCCTACAATGAGCAGTTTTTC. Its product reads: CASSPRQAGPYNEQFF. When the CDR3 is completed using the reference TRBV9 and TRBJ2-1 genes on either side, the full variable domain is DSGVTQTPKHLITATGQRVTLRCSPRSGDLSVYWYQQSLDQGLQFLIQYYNGEERAKGNILERFSAQQFPDLHSELNLSSLELGDSALYFCASSPRQAGPYNEQFFGPGTRLTVL.